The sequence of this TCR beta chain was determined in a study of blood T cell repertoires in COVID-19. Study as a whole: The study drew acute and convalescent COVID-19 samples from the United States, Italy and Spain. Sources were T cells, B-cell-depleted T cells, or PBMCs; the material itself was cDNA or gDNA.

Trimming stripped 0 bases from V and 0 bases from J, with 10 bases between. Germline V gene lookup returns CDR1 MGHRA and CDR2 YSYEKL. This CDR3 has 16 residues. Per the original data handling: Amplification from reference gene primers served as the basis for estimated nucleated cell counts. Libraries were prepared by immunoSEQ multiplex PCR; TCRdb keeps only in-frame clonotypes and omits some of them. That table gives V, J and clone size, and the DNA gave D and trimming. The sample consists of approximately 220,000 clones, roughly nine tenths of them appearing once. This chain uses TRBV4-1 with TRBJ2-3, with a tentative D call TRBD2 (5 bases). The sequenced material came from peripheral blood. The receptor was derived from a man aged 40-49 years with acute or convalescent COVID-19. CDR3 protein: CASSQDLGVSTDTQYF. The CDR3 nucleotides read TGCGCCAGCAGCCAAGATCTCGGGGTTAGCACAGATACGCAGTATTTT.